Sequencing of this TCR beta chain was carried out in a study of shared clonotypes between healthy human individuals. On the study more broadly: Donors consisted of a couple of women and three men between 18 and 49.

A word on this clone: What it recognizes is unknown.

Findings and caveats of the study: Sharing across four donors was highest in naive CD4 (roughly 5%) and lowest in memory CD8 (about 0.4%).

The study separated CD4+ cells into CD45RA+ naive and CD45RA-negative memory subsets. Assay: immunoSEQ multiplex PCR; the TCRdb copy retains only in-frame clones and omits some. This table has 650,000 to 800,000 clones, 55% to 75% appearing once. Sequencing used memory CD4+ T cells sorted from blood. Subset defined: CD45RA-negative fraction. The sequence derives from a woman in her twenties or thirties in good health.

CDR3 coding DNA: TGTGCCAGCAGCTTAGGCGGTAGCGGGAGGGCCGGTGAGCAGTTCTTC. This sequence encodes CASSLGGSGRAGEQFF. The rearrangement uses TRBV7-2 and TRBJ2-1; 11 positions match TRBD2. The CDR3 loop spans 16 amino acids. Per the germline V gene, CDR1 is SGHTA and CDR2 is FQGNSA. Losses at the gene ends were 1 base for V and 9 bases for J; bases not matched to a gene: 8.